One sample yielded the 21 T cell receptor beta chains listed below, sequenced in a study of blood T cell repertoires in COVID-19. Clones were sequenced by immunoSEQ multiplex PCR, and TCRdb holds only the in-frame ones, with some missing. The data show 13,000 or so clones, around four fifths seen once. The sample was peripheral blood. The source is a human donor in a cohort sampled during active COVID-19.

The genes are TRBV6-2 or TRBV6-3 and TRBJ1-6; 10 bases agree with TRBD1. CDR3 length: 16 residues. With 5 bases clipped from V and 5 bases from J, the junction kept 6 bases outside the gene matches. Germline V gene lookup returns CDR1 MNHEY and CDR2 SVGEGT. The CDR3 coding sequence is TGTGCCAGCAGTCCCTGGGGACAGGGGAATAATTCACCCCTCCACTTT. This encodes CASSPWGQGNNSPLHF.

CDR3 bases: TGTGCCAGCAGCCACTATGATTCAAGCTCCTACGAGCAGTACTTC. This encodes CASSHYDSSSYEQYF. The chain is built from TRBV5-5 and TRBJ2-7; D is unclear. The CDR3 is made up of 15 amino acids. Trimming shortened V by 4 bases and J by 0 bases, and 14 bases separated the two germline ends. Germline V lookup: CDR1 SGHKS, CDR2 YYEKEE (reference sequence).

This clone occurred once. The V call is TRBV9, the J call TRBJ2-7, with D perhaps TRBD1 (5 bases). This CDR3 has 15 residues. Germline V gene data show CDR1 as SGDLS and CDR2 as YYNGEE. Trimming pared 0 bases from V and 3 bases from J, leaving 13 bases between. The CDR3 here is CASSVEFGASYEQYF. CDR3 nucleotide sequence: TGTGCCAGCAGCGTAGAGTTTGGGGCTAGCTACGAGCAGTACTTC.

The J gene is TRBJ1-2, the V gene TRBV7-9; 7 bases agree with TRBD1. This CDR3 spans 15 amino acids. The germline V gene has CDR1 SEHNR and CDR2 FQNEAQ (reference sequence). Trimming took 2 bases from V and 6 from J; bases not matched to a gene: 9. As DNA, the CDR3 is TGTGCCAGCAGCTTAAAGGACAGGATAGGCGATGGCTACACCTTC. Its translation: CASSLKDRIGDGYTF.

The CDR3, as DNA: TGTGCCAGCAGCTTCCCCTCCAGGATCTATAATTCACCCCTCCACTTT. Its protein is CASSFPSRIYNSPLHF. The rearrangement uses TRBV7-2 and TRBJ1-6; D is undetermined. V was cut by 3 bases and J by 3 bases, with 12 bases left in between. The CDR3 consists of 16 residues. CDR1 is SGHTA, CDR2 FQGNSA, per germline.

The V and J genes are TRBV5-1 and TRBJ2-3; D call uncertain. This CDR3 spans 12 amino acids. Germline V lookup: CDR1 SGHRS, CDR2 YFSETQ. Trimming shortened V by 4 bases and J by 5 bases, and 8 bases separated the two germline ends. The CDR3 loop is CASSEPGDTQYF. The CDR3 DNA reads TGCGCCAGCAGCGAGCCGGGAGATACGCAGTATTTT.

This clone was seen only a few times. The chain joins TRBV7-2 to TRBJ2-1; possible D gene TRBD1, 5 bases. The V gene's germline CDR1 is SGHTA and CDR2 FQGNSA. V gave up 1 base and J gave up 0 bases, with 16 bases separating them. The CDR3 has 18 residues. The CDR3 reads CASSLELVRALSYNEQFF. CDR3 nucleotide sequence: TGTGCCAGCAGCTTAGAATTGGTCAGGGCCCTCTCCTACAATGAGCAGTTCTTC.

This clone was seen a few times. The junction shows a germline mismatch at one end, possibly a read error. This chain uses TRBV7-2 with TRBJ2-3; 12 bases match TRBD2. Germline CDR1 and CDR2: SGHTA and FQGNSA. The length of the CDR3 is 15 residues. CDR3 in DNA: TGTGCCAGCAGCCTAGCGGGGGGGCCGACAGATACGCAGTATTTT. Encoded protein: CASSLAGGPTDTQYF.

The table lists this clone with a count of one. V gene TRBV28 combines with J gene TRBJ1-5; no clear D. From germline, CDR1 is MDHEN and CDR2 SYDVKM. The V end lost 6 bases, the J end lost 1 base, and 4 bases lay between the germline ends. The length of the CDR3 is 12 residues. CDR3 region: CASSQSNQPQHF. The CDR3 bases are TGTGCCAGCAGCCAGAGCAATCAGCCCCAGCATTTT.

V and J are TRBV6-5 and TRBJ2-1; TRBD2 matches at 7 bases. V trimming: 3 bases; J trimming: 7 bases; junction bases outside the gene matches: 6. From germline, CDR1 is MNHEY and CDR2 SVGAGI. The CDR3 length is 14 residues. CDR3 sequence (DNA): TGTGCCAGCAGTTATGGGGGGGGTGTGAATGAGCAGTTCTTC. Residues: CASSYGGGVNEQFF.

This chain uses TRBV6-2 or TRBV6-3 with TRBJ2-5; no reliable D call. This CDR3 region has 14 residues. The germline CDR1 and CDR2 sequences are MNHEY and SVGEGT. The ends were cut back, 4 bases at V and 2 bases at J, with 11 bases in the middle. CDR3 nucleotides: TGTGCCAGCAGTTCCCGCAATCTACAAGAGACCCAGTACTTC. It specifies CASSSRNLQETQYF.

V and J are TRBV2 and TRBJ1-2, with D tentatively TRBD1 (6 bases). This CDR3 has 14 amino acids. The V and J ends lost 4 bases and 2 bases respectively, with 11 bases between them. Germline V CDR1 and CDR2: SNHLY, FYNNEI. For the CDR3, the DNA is TGTGCCAGCAGTGCCCAGGGGACCAACTATGGCTACACCTTC. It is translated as CASSAQGTNYGYTF.

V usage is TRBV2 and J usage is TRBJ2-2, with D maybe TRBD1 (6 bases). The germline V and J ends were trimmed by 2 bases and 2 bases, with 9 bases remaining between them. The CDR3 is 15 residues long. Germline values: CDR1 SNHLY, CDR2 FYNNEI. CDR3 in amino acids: CASSERQANTGELFF. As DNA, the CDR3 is TGTGCCAGCAGTGAAAGACAGGCTAACACCGGGGAGCTGTTTTTT.

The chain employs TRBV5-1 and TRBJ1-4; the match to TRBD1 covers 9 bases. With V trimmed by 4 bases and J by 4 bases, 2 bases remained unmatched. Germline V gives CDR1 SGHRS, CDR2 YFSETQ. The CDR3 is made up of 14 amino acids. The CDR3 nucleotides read TGCGCCAGCAGCGGGACAGGGATTAATGAAAAACTGTTTTTT. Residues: CASSGTGINEKLFF.

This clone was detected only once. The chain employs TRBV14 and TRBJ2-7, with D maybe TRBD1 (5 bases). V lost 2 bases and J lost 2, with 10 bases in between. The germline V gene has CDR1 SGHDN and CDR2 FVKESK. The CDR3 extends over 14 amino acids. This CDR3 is CASSQLQATYEQYF. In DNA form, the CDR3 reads TGTGCCAGCAGCCAATTACAGGCCACCTACGAGCAGTACTTC.

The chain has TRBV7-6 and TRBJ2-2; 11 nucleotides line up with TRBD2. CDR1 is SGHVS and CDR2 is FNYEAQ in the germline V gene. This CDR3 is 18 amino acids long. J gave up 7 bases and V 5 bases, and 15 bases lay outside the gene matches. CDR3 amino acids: CASSPIPSGGSLVGELFF. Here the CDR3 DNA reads TGTGCCAGCAGCCCGATACCTAGCGGGGGGTCCCTGGTCGGGGAGCTGTTTTTT.

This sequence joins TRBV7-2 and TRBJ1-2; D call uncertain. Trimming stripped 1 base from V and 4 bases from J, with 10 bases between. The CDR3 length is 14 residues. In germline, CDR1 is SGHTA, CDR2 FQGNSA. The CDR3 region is CASSLERVGYGYTF. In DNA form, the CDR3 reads TGTGCCAGCAGCTTAGAGCGAGTAGGCTATGGCTACACCTTC.

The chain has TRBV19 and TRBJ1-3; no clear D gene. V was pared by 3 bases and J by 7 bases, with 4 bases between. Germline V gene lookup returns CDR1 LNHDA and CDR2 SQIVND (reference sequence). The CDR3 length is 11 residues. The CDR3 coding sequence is TGTGCCAGTAGTATCAGGAACACCATATATTTT. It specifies CASSIRNTIYF.

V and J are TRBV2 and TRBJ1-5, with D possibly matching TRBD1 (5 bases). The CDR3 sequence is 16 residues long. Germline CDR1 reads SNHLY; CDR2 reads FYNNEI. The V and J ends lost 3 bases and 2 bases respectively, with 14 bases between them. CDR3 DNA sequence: TGTGCCAGCAGTGACCCTCTCAGGGATCGCAATCAGCCCCAGCATTTT. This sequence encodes CASSDPLRDRNQPQHF.

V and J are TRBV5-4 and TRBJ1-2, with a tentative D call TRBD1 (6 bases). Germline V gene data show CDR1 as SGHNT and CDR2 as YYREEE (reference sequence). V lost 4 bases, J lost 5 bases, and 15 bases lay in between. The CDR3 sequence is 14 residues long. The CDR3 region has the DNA TGTGCCAGCAGCGACAGGTTTGCCCTTTATGGCTACACCTTC. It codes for CASSDRFALYGYTF.

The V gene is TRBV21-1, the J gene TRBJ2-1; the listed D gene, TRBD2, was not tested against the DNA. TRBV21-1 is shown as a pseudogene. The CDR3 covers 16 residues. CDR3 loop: CASSKALRLAGFEQFF. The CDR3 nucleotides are TGTGCCAGCAGCAAAGCGCTCCGACTAGCGGGGTTTGAGCAGTTCTTC.